The 32 T cell receptor beta chains given below trace back to one sample, sequenced in a study of blood T cell repertoires in COVID-19. TCRdb keeps only in-frame clones here, not all; method: immunoSEQ multiplex PCR. Here the sample spans around 140,000 clones, approximately 88% being singletons. The sequenced sample consisted of peripheral blood. The receptors originated from a man aged 60 to 69 with acute or convalescent COVID-19.

This rearrangement joins TRBV27 to TRBJ2-3, with D tentatively TRBD2 (6 bases). V was cut by 0 bases and J by 6 bases, with 13 bases left in between. This CDR3 has 15 amino acids. Germline V gene data show CDR1 as MNHEY and CDR2 as SMNVEV (reference sequence). The CDR3 region has the DNA TGTGCCAGCAGTTTATCGATGGGGGGTCGGGATACGCAGTATTTT. Translation: CASSLSMGGRDTQYF.

The gene calls are TRBV6-1 and TRBJ2-2, with 7 bases that match TRBD1. CDR1 is MNHNS, CDR2 SASEGT, per germline. The CDR3 is 15 amino acids. J gave up 2 bases and V 3 bases, and 3 bases lay outside the gene matches. The CDR3 loop is CASSDKGANTGELFF. The CDR3 region has the DNA TGTGCCAGCAGTGACAAGGGGGCCAACACCGGGGAGCTGTTTTTT.

This chain connects TRBV29-1 to TRBJ2-5; D is uncertain. V was shortened by 0 bases and J by 1 base, with 9 bases between the two germline ends. Germline assignment: CDR1 SQVTM and CDR2 ANQGSEA. The CDR3 length is 14 residues. DNA of the CDR3: TGCAGCGTTGAAGAGTTGGGCATCCAAGAGACCCAGTACTTC. It specifies CSVEELGIQETQYF.

The rearrangement joins TRBV9 to TRBJ2-7; TRBD2 matches at 12 bases. Trimming at V came to 4 bases and at J to 4 bases, leaving 6 bases not matched to a gene. CDR3 size: 15 residues. The germline V gene has CDR1 SGDLS and CDR2 YYNGEE. The CDR3 spells CASSPGLAGFYEQYF. In DNA form, the CDR3 reads TGTGCCAGCAGCCCCGGACTAGCGGGATTTTACGAGCAGTACTTC. The complete variable domain, with remaining parts taken from reference TRBV9 and TRBJ2-7, reads DSGVTQTPKHLITATGQRVTLRCSPRSGDLSVYWYQQSLDQGLQFLIQYYNGEERAKGNILERFSAQQFPDLHSELNLSSLELGDSALYFCASSPGLAGFYEQYFGPGTRLTVT.

The chain carries TRBV10-1 and TRBJ2-2; D perhaps matches TRBD2 (5 bases). V lost 8 bases and J lost 0, with 10 bases in between. Germline V gene data show CDR1 as WNHNN and CDR2 as SYGVQD (reference sequence). There are 14 residues in the CDR3. The CDR3 bases are TGCGCCAGCGGTTCCGGGGCGAACACCGGGGAGCTGTTTTTT. Protein: CASGSGANTGELFF.

J is TRBJ2-2 and V is TRBV20-1; 7 bases match TRBD2. Germline loops: CDR1 DFQATT, CDR2 SNEGSKA (reference sequence). V lost 3 bases to trimming and J lost 4 bases; unmatched junction nucleotides: 11. The CDR3 totals 16 residues. CDR3 nucleotides: TGCAGTGCTAGTCCCCTCACGGGGGGATTCACCGGGGAGCTGTTTTTT. It codes for CSASPLTGGFTGELFF.

The chain links TRBV6-5 to TRBJ1-6; 7 nucleotides align to TRBD1. This CDR3 contains 15 residues. V lost 6 bases to trimming and J lost 5 bases; unmatched junction nucleotides: 7. Germline CDR1 MNHEY, CDR2 SVGAGI. CDR3 in DNA: TGTGCCAGCAGGAAGGACAGGAGAAATAATTCACCCCTCCACTTT. It encodes CASRKDRRNNSPLHF.

The rearrangement uses TRBV7-3 and TRBJ2-3; TRBD2 matches at 14 bases. The CDR3 contains 16 residues. Germline loops: CDR1 SGHTA, CDR2 FQGTGA. V trimming: 4 bases; J trimming: 4 bases; junction bases outside the gene matches: 4. The CDR3 DNA reads as TGTGCCAGCAGCTCGGGACTAGCGGGAGTGGCAGATACGCAGTATTTT. Its translation is CASSSGLAGVADTQYF.

This clone came up a few times. The chain has TRBV30 and TRBJ2-3; no clear D gene. Trimming took off 1 base at V and 4 bases at J, with 9 bases between the two ends. The CDR3 loop spans 13 amino acids. The germline CDR1 and CDR2 sequences are GTSNPN and SVGIG (reference sequence). The CDR3 reads CAWSARVPDTQYF. The CDR3 nucleotides are TGTGCCTGGAGTGCTCGGGTCCCAGATACGCAGTATTTT.

The rearrangement joins TRBV7-3 to TRBJ2-5; TRBD1 matches 8 bases. This CDR3 region has 14 residues. Looked up from germline, CDR1 is SGHTA and CDR2 is FQGTGA. Losses at the gene ends were 5 bases for V and 2 bases for J; bases not matched to a gene: 4. DNA for the CDR3: TGTGCCAGCAGCACCGGGACAGGACAAGAGACCCAGTACTTC. Its translation: CASSTGTGQETQYF. Using reference TRBV7-3 and TRBJ2-5 for the parts outside the CDR3, the full variable domain is GAGVSQTPSNKVTEKGKYVELRCDPISGHTALYWYRQSLGQGPEFLIYFQGTGAADDSGLPNDRFFAVRPEGSVSTLKIQRTERGDSAVYLCASSTGTGQETQYFGPGTRLLVL.

V usage is TRBV11-2 and J usage is TRBJ2-7; 7 bases are a match to TRBD1. The CDR3 has 13 residues. The V gene end was trimmed by 4 bases and the J gene end by 1 base; junction bases not matched to a gene: 1. Looked up from germline, CDR1 is SGHAT and CDR2 is FQNNGV. CDR3 protein: CASSWGQSYEQYF. The DNA of the CDR3 is TGTGCCAGCAGCTGGGGACAGTCCTACGAGCAGTACTTC.

This clone came up once. The chain recombines TRBV6-5 with TRBJ1-1; maybe TRBD1 (6 bases). V was clipped by 2 bases and J by 2 bases, with 12 bases between them. Germline CDR1 reads MNHEY; CDR2 reads SVGAGI. This CDR3 spans 15 amino acids. The CDR3 sequence: CASSYIGTQNTEAFF. In nucleotides, the CDR3 is TGTGCCAGCAGTTACATCGGGACACAAAACACTGAAGCTTTCTTT.

J is TRBJ1-1 and V is TRBV7-3; 9 nucleotides agree with TRBD1. Germline trimming cut 2 bases from V and 1 base from J; bases unmatched to any gene: 14. CDR1 and CDR2 (germline): SGHTA, FQGTGA. The CDR3 runs to 19 residues. The CDR3 DNA sequence: TGTGCCAGCAGCTTACGGACCCGACCGGGACAGGGACCGAACACTGAAGCTTTCTTT. This gives the protein CASSLRTRPGQGPNTEAFF. Full variable domain (rest looked up from reference TRBV7-3 and TRBJ1-1): GAGVSQTPSNKVTEKGKYVELRCDPISGHTALYWYRQSLGQGPEFLIYFQGTGAADDSGLPNDRFFAVRPEGSVSTLKIQRTERGDSAVYLCASSLRTRPGQGPNTEAFFGQGTRLTVV.

The V call is TRBV6-1, the J call TRBJ1-1; TRBD1 is a possible D gene (5 bases). The CDR3 spans 20 residues. Germline V lookup: CDR1 MNHNS, CDR2 SASEGT. V gave up 4 bases and J gave up 2 bases, with 29 bases separating them. The CDR3 nucleotides read TGTGCCAGCAGTGGCCCCCCGCGCACCGTTGACAGACTCGTAAACACTGAAGCTTTCTTT. Translated, it gives CASSGPPRTVDRLVNTEAFF.

This clone has only one observation. V and J are TRBV19 and TRBJ1-2; the D gene is possibly TRBD1 (6 bases). Germline values: CDR1 LNHDA, CDR2 SQIVND (reference sequence). Trimming removed 4 bases from V and 7 bases from J, with 16 bases in between. The CDR3 is made up of 14 amino acids. CDR3 in DNA: TGTGCCAGTAGTACTTACAGGGAACGATTTGGCTACACCTTC. Translating gives CASSTYRERFGYTF. The whole variable domain, filled in from reference TRBV19 and TRBJ1-2, reads DGGITQSPKYLFRKEGQNVTLSCEQNLNHDAMYWYRQDPGQGLRLIYYSQIVNDFQKGDIAEGYSVSREKKESFPLTVTSAQKNPTAFYLCASSTYRERFGYTFGSGTRLTVV.

The J gene is TRBJ1-4, the V gene TRBV3-1 (or the pseudogene TRBV3-2), with 7 nucleotides matching TRBD1. V lost 5 bases, J lost 4 bases, and 10 bases stayed unmatched. Per the germline V gene, CDR1 is LGHDT and CDR2 is YNNKEL (reference sequence). The CDR3 covers 16 residues. The CDR3 reads CASSDRNRGLNEKLFF. The CDR3 nucleotides read TGTGCCAGCAGCGACCGTAACAGGGGACTTAATGAAAAACTGTTTTTT.

The chain is built from TRBV7-9 and TRBJ2-3; perhaps TRBD2 as D (6 bases). There are 17 residues in the CDR3. In germline, CDR1 is SEHNR, CDR2 FQNEAQ (reference sequence). V was pared by 5 bases and J by 3 bases, with 21 bases between. The CDR3 is CASSPPGVALWTDTQYF. The CDR3 bases are TGTGCCAGCAGCCCCCCGGGGGTCGCGCTTTGGACAGATACGCAGTATTTT.

The V call is TRBV6-6, the J call TRBJ1-2; the D gene is possibly TRBD1 (6 bases). Looked up from germline, CDR1 is MNHNY and CDR2 is SVGAGI (reference sequence). Trimming cost V 0 bases and J 2 bases, with 7 bases left between them. CDR3 length equals 14 residues. CDR3 region: CASSYSDSNYGYTF. Here the CDR3 DNA reads TGTGCCAGCAGTTACTCGGACAGCAACTATGGCTACACCTTC.

The chain couples TRBV11-2 to TRBJ1-1; D not certain. This CDR3 region has 14 residues. Germline values: CDR1 SGHAT, CDR2 FQNNGV. V was cut by 1 base and J by 5 bases, with 11 bases left in between. CDR3 in amino acids: CASSLGSGSTEAFF. The CDR3, as DNA: TGTGCCAGCAGCTTAGGGTCGGGTAGTACTGAAGCTTTCTTT.

This clone was seen a single time. The V and J genes are TRBV6-4 and TRBJ2-3; TRBD2 matches 14 bases. Germline loops: CDR1 MRHNA, CDR2 SNTAGT. The CDR3 is 15 amino acids. V dropped 6 bases and J dropped 5; count of bases not matched to a gene: 4. In DNA, the CDR3 is TGTGCCAGCAGCGGGACTAGCGGGAGTATAGATACGCAGTATTTT. Its translation: CASSGTSGSIDTQYF.

CDR3 nucleotides: TGTGCCAGCAGCTTAGATCTAGCCGGATACAGCGCCGATCTCCAGTTCTTC. Its protein is CASSLDLAGYSADLQFF. The chain is built from TRBV7-9 and TRBJ2-1; D perhaps matches TRBD2 (5 bases). V was pared by 1 base and J by 13 bases, with 26 bases between. CDR3 length: 17 residues. CDR1 and CDR2 (germline): SEHNR, FQNEAQ (reference sequence).

This rearrangement joins TRBV12-5 to TRBJ1-6, with D unclear. Germline V gene sequence: CDR1 LGHNT, CDR2 FRNRAP. There are 14 residues in the CDR3. V shed 3 bases and J shed 9 bases, with 12 bases lying between them. Here the CDR3 DNA reads TGTGCTAGTGGTTTACCCCAGGCCGGTTCACCCCTCCACTTT. Protein product: CASGLPQAGSPLHF.

The chain links TRBV12-3 or TRBV12-4 to TRBJ1-2; possibly TRBD1 for D (5 bases). This CDR3 is built from 13 residues. Trimming shortened V by 4 bases and J by 4 bases, and 10 bases separated the two germline ends. The CDR3 is CASSSLQGYGYTF. Here the CDR3 DNA reads TGTGCCAGCAGTTCACTCCAGGGCTATGGCTACACCTTC.

The V and J genes are TRBV5-6 and TRBJ1-2; 7 nucleotides match TRBD1. The V gene's germline CDR1 is SGHDT and CDR2 YYEEEE. Germline trimming cut 3 bases from V and 13 bases from J; bases unmatched to any gene: 9. This CDR3 comprises 12 residues. DNA for the CDR3: TGTGCCAGCAGCTACGGACAGGCCGTATTCACCTTC. Protein product: CASSYGQAVFTF.

The V call is TRBV5-1, the J call TRBJ2-5; 10 bases agree with TRBD2. This CDR3 region has 14 residues. The J segment lost 5 bases and the V segment lost 4 bases, leaving 5 bases of the junction unmatched. The germline gives CDR1 SGHRS, CDR2 YFSETQ. The CDR3 sequence is CASSVSGGTETQYF. CDR3 DNA: TGCGCCAGCAGCGTTAGCGGGGGGACCGAGACCCAGTACTTC.

This clone was seen a single time. The chain links TRBV9 to TRBJ1-2; 9 bases agree with TRBD1. V gave up 0 bases and J gave up 8 bases; unmatched junction bases: 8. CDR1 and CDR2 (germline): SGDLS, YYNGEE. This CDR3 has 15 amino acids. As DNA, the CDR3 is TGTGCCAGCAGCGTAGGAGTAGGACAGGGGAACGGCTACACCTTC. This encodes CASSVGVGQGNGYTF.

The chain has TRBV30 and TRBJ2-7, with D maybe TRBD1 (5 bases). V was trimmed by 1 base and J by 4 bases, leaving 8 bases between them. This CDR3 contains 12 residues. CDR1 is GTSNPN and CDR2 is SVGIG in the germline V gene (reference sequence). The CDR3 here is CAWSDQGYEQYF. In nucleotides, the CDR3 is TGTGCCTGGAGTGACCAGGGATACGAGCAGTACTTC.

There are a few counts of this clone. The rearrangement joins TRBV19 to TRBJ1-5; 7 bases fit TRBD1. Germline CDR1 LNHDA, CDR2 SQIVND (reference sequence). The J segment lost 9 bases and the V segment lost 4 bases, leaving 3 bases of the junction unmatched. CDR3 length equals 12 residues. The CDR3 DNA is TGTGCCAGTAGTACCCGGACAGGGCCCCAGCATTTT. It encodes CASSTRTGPQHF.

The V and J genes are TRBV30 and TRBJ2-7; 13 nucleotides match TRBD2. This CDR3 comprises 14 residues. CDR1 is GTSNPN and CDR2 is SVGIG in the germline V gene (reference sequence). The V gene end was trimmed by 3 bases and the J gene end by 7 bases; junction bases not matched to a gene: 6. As DNA, the CDR3 is TGTGCCTGGAGCGTACTAGCGGGGGGGCTTGAGCAGTACTTC. Translation: CAWSVLAGGLEQYF.

V is TRBV27 and J is TRBJ1-2; tentatively, D is TRBD1 (5 bases). Germline CDR1 and CDR2: MNHEY and SMNVEV (reference sequence). The germline V and J ends were trimmed by 2 bases and 1 base, with 14 bases remaining between them. The CDR3 is 16 residues long. The CDR3 loop is CASSLEGRGINYGYTF. The CDR3 bases are TGTGCCAGCAGTTTAGAGGGCCGGGGGATTAACTATGGCTACACCTTC.

The chain uses TRBV6-4 and TRBJ2-1; 14 nucleotides align to TRBD2. V dropped 4 bases and J dropped 5; count of bases not matched to a gene: 4. This CDR3 has 16 amino acids. Germline lookup yields CDR1 MRHNA and CDR2 SNTAGT. CDR3 sequence: CASSAEGLAGDNEQFF. CDR3 sequence (DNA): TGTGCCAGCAGTGCCGAGGGACTAGCGGGAGACAATGAGCAGTTCTTC.

The rearrangement links TRBV6-6 to TRBJ2-7; D unclear. This CDR3 is 13 amino acids long. Germline values: CDR1 MNHNY, CDR2 SVGAGI (reference sequence). V lost 0 bases, J lost 3 bases, and 6 bases lay in between. The CDR3 coding sequence is TGTGCCAGCAGTTACTCCAACAGCTACGAGCAGTACTTC. This codes for CASSYSNSYEQYF.